This T cell receptor (beta chain) was retrieved from a study of blood T cell repertoires in COVID-19. Authors' methods: The authors estimated nucleated cell counts from reference gene primer amplification. Only in-frame clones appear in the TCRdb table, and some are missing; sequencing was by immunoSEQ multiplex PCR. V and J calls plus clone size are reproduced from that table; the DNA served to infer D and trimming. This sample has roughly 59,000 clones, with 70% to 85% found just once. Germline CDR1 MNHEY, CDR2 SVGEGT. The CDR3 consists of 17 residues. The trim removed 5 bases at V and 8 bases at J, leaving 18 bases unmatched.

The clonotype originates from a human donor in a cohort sampled during active COVID-19. Sequenced sample: peripheral blood. The chain carries TRBV6-2 or TRBV6-3 and TRBJ2-1; 7 bases align to TRBD2. This CDR3 is CASSLRLIYGGGDEQFF. The CDR3, as DNA: TGTGCCAGCAGTCTAAGACTGATTTATGGGGGAGGGGATGAGCAGTTCTTC.